The entry that follows covers one T cell receptor beta chain sequence. Its antigen is not known. Recipients received nonmyeloablative bone marrow transplants from related graft donors, with transient mixed chimerism. Only in-frame clones appear in the TCRdb table, and some are missing; sequencing was by immunoSEQ multiplex PCR. This sample has 90,000 or so clones, with under 95% found just once. The sample is drawn from a study of Tregs in tolerant kidney transplant recipients. The study's findings and limits: Biological reproducibility was not directly addressed, but technical replication error appeared minimal. Validation in larger populations is needed because few patients were studied. Antigen-driven expansion was suggested because donor-specific Tregs expanded more than all Tregs in tolerant patients.

Germline loops: CDR1 MGHRA, CDR2 YSYEKL. After removal of 3 bases from V and 3 bases from J, the junction contained 2 bases not matched to a gene. This CDR3 has 15 residues. This TCR was sampled from a human patient who received a combined kidney and bone marrow transplant. Some of the T cells might come from the graft donor. The V gene is TRBV4-1, the J gene TRBJ2-2; 9 nucleotides line up with TRBD2. Sample: CD4+ T cells from blood (PBMCs), taken 12 months after the transplant. CDR3 in amino acids: CASSQLAGYTGELFF. CDR3 DNA: TGCGCCAGCAGCCAGCTAGCGGGATACACCGGGGAGCTGTTTTTT.